This entry features one T cell receptor (beta chain) sequence. What it binds is unknown. Clones were read by immunoSEQ multiplex PCR, and TCRdb kept only the in-frame ones, dropping some. This table has 4,000 to 5,000 clones, about 70% appearing once. This entry comes from a study of neoadjuvant nivolumab and ipilimumab in lung cancer. Notes on the study in general: A small number of samples were TCR sequenced. Only a single major-pathologic-response sample was available for clonality analysis. Compared with tumor-adjacent uninvolved lung, resected tumors showed greater richness and clonality. Only two of four nivolumab-treated tumors gained richness and clonality by surgery.

The germline gives CDR1 LNHNV, CDR2 YYDKDF (reference sequence). Deletions cut 3 bases from V and 6 bases from J, with 11 bases between. This CDR3 contains 13 residues. This TCR was sampled from an adult with non-small cell lung cancer. This chain links TRBV15 with TRBJ1-2; D is possibly TRBD1 (5 bases). Specimen: tumor tissue, collected after neoadjuvant nivolumab, alone or with ipilimumab, at or shortly before surgery. As DNA, the CDR3 is TGTGCCACCAGCAGGTCGGGGGAACATGGCTACACCTTC. Translated, it gives CATSRSGEHGYTF.